The 27 T cell receptor beta chains below come from one sample, sequenced in a study of shared clonotypes between healthy human individuals (dated by TCRdb to the early 2020s). The library relied on the immunoSEQ multiplex PCR assay. What TCRdb holds here is the immuneACCESS table cut down to in-frame rearrangements. Part of the clones is not present; checked against another copy, under half of the missing clones reflect an unresolved V gene, and the others are unexplained. The sample table records 2 million to 3 million clones; 80% to 95% of these occur just once. The ten largest account for roughly 0.39% of the sample. The sequencing input was naive CD4+ T cells from PBMCs. The cell subset or site label, read with the paper, signifies: CD45RA+ positively selected. These receptor sequences come from a man between 18 and 29 years old in good health. Some clones in this sample may be carry-over from other donors' samples.

This clone was counted only a few times. The chain carries TRBV28 and TRBJ1-5; 7 bases are a match to TRBD1. The CDR3 is made up of 16 amino acids. Germline V lookup: CDR1 MDHEN, CDR2 SYDVKM. Trimming removed 6 bases from V and 8 bases from J; junction bases left unmatched: 16. For the CDR3, the DNA is TGTGCCAGCAGACCCCCCCTCGGGACAGAACGTAAGCCCCAGCATTTT. The encoded protein is CASRPPLGTERKPQHF. The complete variable domain, with remaining parts taken from reference TRBV28 and TRBJ1-5, reads DVKVTQSSRYLVKRTGEKVFLECVQDMDHENMFWYRQDPGLGLRLIYFSYDVKMKEKGDIPEGYSVSREKKERFSLILESASTNQTSMYLCASRPPLGTERKPQHFGDGTRLSIL.

The V gene is TRBV13, the J gene TRBJ2-1; a weak D match, TRBD1 (6 bases). Germline lookup yields CDR1 PRHDT and CDR2 FYEKMQ (reference sequence). The V gene lost 5 bases and the J gene lost 8 bases, with 16 bases spanning the gap. This CDR3 region has 14 residues. The CDR3 here is CASSPPGPGDEQFF. CDR3 sequence (DNA): TGTGCCAGCAGCCCCCCCGGGCCAGGGGATGAGCAGTTCTTC.

The chain combines TRBV7-9 with TRBJ2-7; D might be TRBD2 (5 bases). Germline values: CDR1 SEHNR, CDR2 FQNEAQ (reference sequence). V was clipped by 3 bases and J by 6 bases, with 18 bases between them. The CDR3 totals 15 residues. CDR3 region: CASSFWRSHPSEQYF. CDR3 sequence (DNA): TGTGCCAGCAGCTTCTGGAGGTCACACCCCAGCGAGCAGTACTTC.

The rearrangement joins TRBV30 to TRBJ1-1, with no clear D. This CDR3 contains 13 residues. The germline CDR1 and CDR2 sequences are GTSNPN and SVGIG (reference sequence). V was trimmed by 2 bases and J by 4 bases, leaving 11 bases between them. In nucleotides, the CDR3 is TGTGCCTGGAGTCCCTTCGCTGGCACTGAAGCTTTCTTT. Translated: CAWSPFAGTEAFF. Supplemented by reference TRBV30 and TRBJ1-1, the full variable domain reads SQTIHQWPATLVQPVGSPLSLECTVEGTSNPNLYWYRQAAGRGLQLLFYSVGIGQISSEVPQNLSASRPQDRQFILSSKKLLLSDSGFYLCAWSPFAGTEAFFGQGTRLTVV.

This chain uses TRBV28 with TRBJ2-5, with 14 nucleotides matching TRBD2. Unmatched junction bases numbered 10, after V lost 8 bases and J lost 5 bases. CDR3 length: 16 amino acids. Germline V gene sequence: CDR1 MDHEN, CDR2 SYDVKM. The CDR3 loop reads CASGTGLAGAWETQYF. The CDR3 DNA reads TGTGCCAGCGGGACGGGACTAGCGGGAGCTTGGGAGACCCAGTACTTC. Full variable domain (remainder filled in from reference TRBV28 and TRBJ2-5): DVKVTQSSRYLVKRTGEKVFLECVQDMDHENMFWYRQDPGLGLRLIYFSYDVKMKEKGDIPEGYSVSREKKERFSLILESASTNQTSMYLCASGTGLAGAWETQYFGPGTRLLVL.

The genes are TRBV28 and TRBJ2-4; D unresolved. V gave up 1 base and J gave up 0 bases, with 7 bases separating them. CDR3 length: 15 amino acids. Germline V gene lookup returns CDR1 MDHEN and CDR2 SYDVKM. The CDR3 spells CASSLLEVAKNIQYF. As DNA, the CDR3 is TGTGCCAGCAGTTTATTAGAGGTAGCCAAAAACATTCAGTACTTC.

J is TRBJ2-2 and V is TRBV5-6; the D call may be TRBD1 or TRBD2 (6 bases each). With 0 bases removed from V and 5 bases from J, the gap between germline ends came to 11 bases. Per the germline V gene, CDR1 is SGHDT and CDR2 is YYEEEE. CDR3 length equals 15 residues. The CDR3 loop reads CASSLGGGRTGELFF. For the CDR3, the DNA is TGTGCCAGCAGCTTGGGAGGGGGGCGAACCGGGGAGCTGTTTTTT. Using reference TRBV5-6 and TRBJ2-2 for the parts outside the CDR3, the full variable domain is DAGVTQSPTHLIKTRGQQVTLRCSPKSGHDTVSWYQQALGQGPQFIFQYYEEEERQRGNFPDRFSGHQFPNYSSELNVNALLLGDSALYLCASSLGGGRTGELFFGEGSRLTVL.

The table lists this clone with a count of one. This chain links TRBV7-6 with TRBJ1-1; D perhaps matches TRBD1 (5 bases). Trimming removed 3 bases at V and 6 bases at J, with 11 bases between. Germline assignment: CDR1 SGHVS and CDR2 FNYEAQ. The CDR3 is 13 residues long. DNA for the CDR3: TGTGCCAGCAGCTTGACCGGGGGTGCTGAAGCTTTCTTT. It is translated as CASSLTGGAEAFF. Drawing the rest from reference TRBV7-6 and TRBJ1-1, the complete variable domain is GAGVSQSPRYKVTKRGQDVALRCDPISGHVSLYWYRQALGQGPEFLTYFNYEAQQDKSGLPNDRFSAERPEGSISTLTIQRTEQRDSAMYRCASSLTGGAEAFFGQGTRLTVV.

The chain employs TRBV6-6 and TRBJ1-1; D ambiguous. The V gene's germline CDR1 is MNHNY and CDR2 SVGAGI (reference sequence). Trimming stripped 8 bases from V and 6 bases from J, with 16 bases between. The CDR3 has 13 amino acids. CDR3 DNA: TGTGCCAGCTTACCGGGTCCTCAGCCTGAAGCTTTCTTT. This translates into CASLPGPQPEAFF.

V is TRBV7-2 and J is TRBJ2-1; no clear D. The germline gives CDR1 SGHTA, CDR2 FQGNSA. Between the trimmed V and J ends, which lost 5 bases and 10 bases, there was a span of 9 bases. The CDR3 spans 11 residues. DNA of the CDR3: TGTGCCAGCAGCCAGAGCAGGGAGCAGTTCTTC. Translation: CASSQSREQFF.

The V gene is TRBV6-4, the J gene TRBJ1-4; no firm D call. This CDR3 has 18 residues. Looked up from germline, CDR1 is MRHNA and CDR2 is SNTAGT. V was clipped by 0 bases and J by 4 bases, with 18 bases between them. This CDR3 reads CASSDSMSPHNGNEKLFF. CDR3 nucleotides: TGTGCCAGCAGTGACTCGATGTCTCCACATAACGGTAATGAAAAACTGTTTTTT.

This chain uses TRBV10-3 with TRBJ1-2, with 7 bases lining up with TRBD1. Losses at the gene ends were 6 bases for V and 8 bases for J; bases not matched to a gene: 15. The CDR3 extends over 15 amino acids. Looked up from germline, CDR1 is ENHRY and CDR2 is SYGVKD. Here the CDR3 reads CAIRSRSGTVNGYTF. The CDR3 DNA reads TGTGCCATCAGGAGTCGTTCCGGGACAGTGAACGGCTACACCTTC.

The chain recombines TRBV10-3 with TRBJ1-1, with D maybe TRBD1 (6 bases). The germline CDR1 and CDR2 sequences are ENHRY and SYGVKD. The CDR3 runs to 16 residues. The V end lost 2 bases, the J end lost 2 bases, and 15 bases lay between the germline ends. CDR3 sequence (DNA): TGTGCCATCAGTGAGGCCCCAGGGGAGGGAAACACTGAAGCTTTCTTT. Amino acids: CAISEAPGEGNTEAFF.

The V gene is TRBV2, the J gene TRBJ1-1, with 8 bases lining up with TRBD1. The CDR3 is 13 amino acids. Trimming at V came to 2 bases and at J to 4 bases, leaving 0 bases not matched to a gene. Germline V gene sequence: CDR1 SNHLY, CDR2 FYNNEI. CDR3 sequence: CASSETGGTEAFF. In DNA, the CDR3 is TGTGCCAGCAGTGAAACAGGGGGCACTGAAGCTTTCTTT. Full variable domain (outside the CDR3, taken from reference TRBV2 and TRBJ1-1): EPEVTQTPSHQVTQMGQEVILRCVPISNHLYFYWYRQILGQKVEFLVSFYNNEISEKSEIFDDQFSVERPDGSNFTLKIRSTKLEDSAMYFCASSETGGTEAFFGQGTRLTVV.

This clone was observed once. The V gene is TRBV7-3, the J gene TRBJ2-1; TRBD1 might be the D (5 bases). This CDR3 has 12 amino acids. Trimming removed 5 bases from V and 7 bases from J, with 9 bases in between. Germline V lookup: CDR1 SGHTA, CDR2 FQGTGA. CDR3 DNA: TGTGCCAGCAGCCCAGACAGAAATGAGCAGTTCTTC. It yields the protein CASSPDRNEQFF.

The chain recombines TRBV28 with TRBJ2-1, with a weak D call TRBD1 (5 bases). This CDR3 has 12 residues. V was cut by 7 bases and J by 9 bases, with 13 bases left in between. Germline V gene lookup returns CDR1 MDHEN and CDR2 SYDVKM. The CDR3 coding sequence is TGTGCCAGCACCATCCAGGGCGCTGAGCAGTTCTTC. Amino acids: CASTIQGAEQFF. Full variable domain (missing parts from reference TRBV28 and TRBJ2-1): DVKVTQSSRYLVKRTGEKVFLECVQDMDHENMFWYRQDPGLGLRLIYFSYDVKMKEKGDIPEGYSVSREKKERFSLILESASTNQTSMYLCASTIQGAEQFFGPGTRLTVL.

This clone has a handful of counts. Other DNA sequences from this sample encode an identical CDR3 as well. This chain connects TRBV18 to TRBJ2-5, with D unclear. The CDR3 length is 12 residues. Per germline, CDR1 KGHSH and CDR2 LQKENI. V was cut by 2 bases and J by 1 base, with 2 bases left in between. In DNA, the CDR3 is TGTGCCAGCTCACCAGCCCAAGAGACCCAGTACTTC. Amino acid sequence: CASSPAQETQYF.

In the case of this clone: Different DNA sequences within this sample yield the same CDR3. This chain connects TRBV28 to TRBJ2-6; D remains ambiguous. CDR1 and CDR2 (germline): MDHEN, SYDVKM. Trimming pared 2 bases from V and 1 base from J, leaving 6 bases between. The CDR3 sequence is 15 residues long. The CDR3, as DNA: TGTGCCAGCAGTTTAGGTCAGTCTGGGGCCAACGTCCTGACTTTC. Translating gives CASSLGQSGANVLTF.

This chain uses TRBV5-1 with TRBJ2-5; D gene uncertain. This CDR3 has 13 amino acids. Germline-derived CDR1 and CDR2 are SGHRS and YFSETQ. V gave up 2 bases and J gave up 4 bases, with 9 bases separating them. CDR3 coding DNA: TGCGCCAGCAGCTTCAACCTGGGAGAGACCCAGTACTTC. This translates into CASSFNLGETQYF.

In regard to this clone: Other DNA sequences in the sample encode the same CDR3. The chain carries TRBV28 and TRBJ1-2, with D unclear. This CDR3 comprises 12 residues. The germline CDR1 and CDR2 sequences are MDHEN and SYDVKM. V was trimmed by 3 bases and J by 5 bases, leaving 7 bases between them. This CDR3 reads CASSLGSYGYTF. The CDR3, as DNA: TGTGCCAGCAGTTTGGGCAGTTATGGCTACACCTTC.

V gene TRBV18 combines with J gene TRBJ2-5; 15 bases line up with TRBD2. Germline V gene lookup returns CDR1 KGHSH and CDR2 LQKENI. The CDR3 totals 16 residues. After removal of 4 bases from V and 4 bases from J, the junction contained 4 bases not matched to a gene. The CDR3 protein is CASSLWTSGRAETQYF. The CDR3 DNA sequence: TGTGCCAGCTCACTTTGGACTAGCGGGAGGGCAGAGACCCAGTACTTC.

The chain carries TRBV28 and TRBJ1-2; no reliable D call. Germline V lookup: CDR1 MDHEN, CDR2 SYDVKM. The V end was cut by 4 bases, the J end by 4 bases, with 13 bases between. The CDR3 spans 14 residues. The CDR3 region has the DNA TGTGCCAGCAGTTCGCCGGGGAGCTCCTATGGCTACACCTTC. Protein product: CASSSPGSSYGYTF.

This chain links TRBV5-4 with TRBJ2-7; 7 positions match TRBD1. The CDR3 is made up of 15 amino acids. The germline V gene has CDR1 SGHNT and CDR2 YYREEE (reference sequence). J was trimmed by 0 bases and V by 5 bases; bases with no gene match: 8. The CDR3 loop reads CASRLDRPPSYEQYF. CDR3 in DNA: TGTGCCAGCAGGCTGGACAGGCCGCCCTCCTACGAGCAGTACTTC.

J is TRBJ2-2 and V is TRBV4-2, with 7 positions matching TRBD2. Trimming took 1 base from V and 0 from J; bases not matched to a gene: 11. The CDR3 contains 19 residues. Germline assignment: CDR1 LGHNA and CDR2 YNFKEQ. CDR3: CASSQAGVGGRPNTGELFF. Here the CDR3 DNA reads TGTGCCAGCAGCCAAGCGGGGGTCGGGGGGAGGCCGAACACCGGGGAGCTGTTTTTT.

The V call is TRBV7-8, the J call TRBJ2-1; 10 bases match TRBD2. CDR1 and CDR2 (germline): SGHVS, FQNEAQ. The CDR3 has 19 residues. With 5 bases clipped from V and 0 bases from J, the junction kept 13 bases outside the gene matches. The CDR3 loop is CASSRRSGLATSSYNEQFF. The CDR3 DNA reads TGTGCCAGCAGCCGGCGTTCGGGACTAGCGACGAGCTCCTACAATGAGCAGTTCTTC.

For this clone: The sample has other DNA sequences that encode this CDR3 too. CDR3 bases: TGTGCCAGCAGTTTCAGGTCGAACTATGGCTACACCTTC. Translated, it gives CASSFRSNYGYTF. This chain joins TRBV27 and TRBJ1-2; D unresolved. The CDR3 spans 13 residues. Trimming removed 3 bases at V and 2 bases at J, with 7 bases between. Germline loops: CDR1 MNHEY, CDR2 SMNVEV (reference sequence).

V usage is TRBV18 and J usage is TRBJ2-7; D perhaps matches TRBD1 (7 bases). The V gene lost 6 bases and the J gene lost 2 bases, with 11 bases spanning the gap. CDR1 is KGHSH, CDR2 LQKENI, per germline. This CDR3 region has 13 residues. This chain's CDR3 is CASSQGEAYEQYF. CDR3 sequence (DNA): TGTGCCAGCTCCCAGGGGGAGGCCTACGAGCAGTACTTC.